These 16 T cell receptor beta chains share one sample of origin, sequenced in a study of human T cells and chemical hapten exposure. Time point defined: patch test 1, 2 weeks after DPC sensitization. As to treatment: therapeutic diphenylcyclopropenone sensitization with weekly scalp DPC. TCRdb reanalysed the RACE reads using MiXCR and keeps one entry per CDR3 protein. The table includes just under 350,000 distinct CDR3 sequences, under 9% detected once. Material: whole blood, obtained in connection with sensitization to the hapten diphenylcyclopropenone (DPC). These receptor sequences come from a woman aged 18-29 years with alopecia areata. Some clones in this sample may be carry-over from other donors' samples.

The chain uses TRBV9 and TRBJ2-1, with a weak D call TRBD2 (6 bases). CDR3 length equals 15 residues. V lost 0 bases, J lost 8 bases, and 15 bases lay in between. The V gene's germline CDR1 is SGDLS and CDR2 YYNGEE. The DNA of the CDR3 is TGTGCCAGCAGCGTAGTAGGGGACTCGAACGATGAGCAGTTCTTC. The encoded protein is CASSVVGDSNDEQFF.

This chain connects TRBV10-3 to TRBJ1-2, with a tentative D call TRBD1 (5 bases). Germline V CDR1 and CDR2: ENHRY, SYGVKD. The CDR3 length is 13 residues. V was clipped by 6 bases and J by 4 bases, with 12 bases between them. DNA for the CDR3: TGTGCCATCAGACCGGGACCGATCTATGGCTACACCTTC. It yields the protein CAIRPGPIYGYTF.

This clonotype occurred a few times. The V call is TRBV18, the J call TRBJ1-5; D is perhaps TRBD1 (6 bases). V lost 6 bases to trimming and J lost 3 bases, with 12 bases between them. Germline V gene sequence: CDR1 KGHSH, CDR2 LQKENI. The CDR3 covers 14 residues. DNA for the CDR3: TGTGCCAGCTCCCAAGGACAGTACAATCAGCCCCAGCATTTT. Protein: CASSQGQYNQPQHF.

The chain employs TRBV7-9 and TRBJ2-1; 9 bases line up with TRBD2. Looked up from germline, CDR1 is SEHNR and CDR2 is FQNEAQ (reference sequence). V lost 5 bases to trimming and J lost 9 bases; unmatched junction nucleotides: 11. The CDR3 is 15 amino acids. This chain's CDR3 is CASSPRRRGGFEQFF. As DNA, the CDR3 is TGTGCCAGCAGCCCCAGGAGGCGGGGGGGCTTTGAGCAGTTCTTC.

This clonotype was recorded at least ten times. The chain couples TRBV4-3 to TRBJ1-2; weak D call: TRBD1 (6 bases). V lost 8 bases to trimming and J lost 0 bases, with 10 bases between them. Per the germline V gene, CDR1 is LGHNA and CDR2 is YSLEER. The length of the CDR3 is 13 residues. In DNA form, the CDR3 reads TGCGCCAGCCCACAGGGAGCTAACTATGGCTACACCTTC. It codes for CASPQGANYGYTF.

This chain joins TRBV9 and TRBJ2-1, with a tentative D call TRBD2 (6 bases). The germline gives CDR1 SGDLS, CDR2 YYNGEE. V lost 0 bases and J lost 0, with 7 bases in between. The CDR3 has 15 amino acids. The CDR3 region has the DNA TGTGCCAGCAGCGTAGTTAGCGGCTCCTACAATGAGCAGTTCTTC. Translation: CASSVVSGSYNEQFF.

This clonotype was observed many times. The chain recombines TRBV6-2 or TRBV6-3 with TRBJ1-4; the D is unclear. Trimming shortened V by 6 bases and J by 4 bases, and 6 bases separated the two germline ends. The CDR3 is made up of 12 amino acids. The germline gives CDR1 MNHEY, CDR2 SVGEGT. This chain's CDR3 is CASRLNNEKLFF. The CDR3, as DNA: TGTGCCAGCAGACTGAATAATGAAAAACTGTTTTTT.

This clonotype came up many times. The V call is TRBV29-1, the J call TRBJ2-7, with 11 positions matching TRBD2. This CDR3 is 15 amino acids long. Germline loops: CDR1 SQVTM, CDR2 ANQGSEA. The V gene end was trimmed by 4 bases and the J gene end by 2 bases; junction bases not matched to a gene: 7. The chain's CDR3 is CSVVIAGGPAYEQYF. The CDR3 DNA follows: TGCAGCGTTGTGATAGCGGGGGGGCCGGCCTACGAGCAGTACTTC.

The rearrangement links TRBV11-2 to TRBJ1-4; D is uncertain. CDR3 length: 13 amino acids. Germline loops: CDR1 SGHAT, CDR2 FQNNGV. Trimming removed 1 base at V and 8 bases at J, with 8 bases between. As DNA, the CDR3 is TGTGCCAGCAGCTTAGGGCTAAGGGAAAAACTGTTTTTT. Amino acid sequence: CASSLGLREKLFF. The complete variable domain, with remaining parts taken from reference TRBV11-2 and TRBJ1-4, reads EAGVAQSPRYKIIEKRQSVAFWCNPISGHATLYWYQQILGQGPKLLIQFQNNGVVDDSQLPKDRFSAERLKGVDSTLKIQPAKLEDSAVYLCASSLGLREKLFFGSGTQLSVL.

This clonotype showed up many times. V and J are TRBV10-3 and TRBJ2-1, with TRBD2 matching 8 bases. The CDR3 totals 15 residues. Germline assignment: CDR1 ENHRY and CDR2 SYGVKD. The trim removed 10 bases at V and 4 bases at J, leaving 12 bases unmatched. The CDR3 DNA is TGTGCCACCCAGTCCAGCGGGGGTCTGTACAATGAGCAGTTCTTC. Translated: CATQSSGGLYNEQFF.

This clonotype occurred a few times. This chain uses TRBV20-1 with TRBJ1-1; TRBD1 might be the D (5 bases). The germline V gene has CDR1 DFQATT and CDR2 SNEGSKA (reference sequence). V was shortened by 3 bases and J by 5 bases, with 13 bases between the two germline ends. This CDR3 has 13 amino acids. The CDR3 is CSASRGIGTEAFF. Here the CDR3 DNA reads TGCAGTGCTAGTCGGGGCATTGGGACTGAAGCTTTCTTT.

The sample holds a few counts of this clonotype. The rearrangement links TRBV7-9 to TRBJ2-3; no firm D call. CDR3 length equals 13 residues. V was shortened by 1 base and J by 5 bases, with 7 bases between the two germline ends. Per germline, CDR1 SEHNR and CDR2 FQNEAQ (reference sequence). CDR3 loop: CASSLVEGDTQYF. The CDR3 coding sequence is TGTGCCAGCAGCTTAGTGGAAGGAGATACGCAGTATTTT.

Notes on this clonotype: Since a much larger clone is just one base distant, this may be a read error. V gene TRBV21-1 combines with J gene TRBJ1-2. TRBV21-1 is a listed pseudogene. The CDR3 extends over 13 amino acids. The CDR3 DNA reads TGTGCCAGCATTAGGGAGACTGCCTATGGCTACACCTTC. It is translated as CASIRETAYGYTF.

The table lists this clonotype with many counts. The chain links TRBV13 to TRBJ2-1; D unclear. V dropped 7 bases and J dropped 9 bases, with 16 bases sitting between them. The CDR3 is 13 amino acids. Looked up from germline, CDR1 is PRHDT and CDR2 is FYEKMQ (reference sequence). The CDR3 loop is CASTQLSSAEQFF. The CDR3 DNA is TGTGCCAGCACCCAGCTATCCTCTGCTGAGCAGTTCTTC.

This clonotype was seen a few times. The chain carries TRBV12-3 or TRBV12-4 and TRBJ1-2; 9 nucleotides match TRBD1. V dropped 6 bases and J dropped 2; count of bases not matched to a gene: 10. The CDR3 contains 16 residues. CDR3 in DNA: TGTGCCAGCAGATTAAATACCGGGACAGGGAACTATGGCTACACCTTC. Protein sequence: CASRLNTGTGNYGYTF.

There are a few counts of this clonotype. The gene calls are TRBV7-9 and TRBJ2-6, with a weak D call TRBD1 (6 bases). This CDR3 comprises 17 residues. CDR1 is SEHNR, CDR2 FQNEAQ, per germline (reference sequence). Between the trimmed V and J ends, which lost 3 bases and 4 bases, there was a span of 16 bases. As DNA, the CDR3 is TGTGCCAGCAGCTTGGGACCCGGGGACACCGGGGCCAACGTCCTGACTTTC. Protein sequence: CASSLGPGDTGANVLTF.